The source of this T cell receptor beta chain is a study of blood T cell repertoires in COVID-19. Study details: The United States, Italy and Spain provided the acute and convalescent COVID-19 samples.

Germline V gives CDR1 MNHEY, CDR2 SVGAGI. The CDR3 extends over 13 amino acids. V was trimmed by 10 bases and J by 2 bases, leaving 12 bases between them. Profiled with immunoSEQ multiplex PCR; TCRdb holds only in-frame clones, not every one. This table has around 250,000 clones, approximately 89% appearing once. The chain is built from TRBV6-5 and TRBJ1-5, with D possibly TRBD1 on 6 matching bases. What was sequenced was peripheral blood. This sequence originates from a man aged 40-55 years with active or convalescent COVID-19. CDR3 bases: TGTGCCATTACAGGGTTGGGCAATCAGCCCCAGCATTTT. Protein product: CAITGLGNQPQHF.